This TCR beta chain was recovered during a study of molecular identifiers for immune sequencing clone quantification. Looking at the study overall: For replicates, RNA isolated from roughly 20,000 or 100,000 naive CD8 cells was divided into five portions, of which four were sequenced.

Whole-study findings and limits: Sizes of highly expanded clones could be underestimated through identical TCRs sharing a barcode.

This CDR3 region has 16 residues. The ends were cut back, 10 bases at V and 1 base at J, with 22 bases in the middle. Germline lookup yields CDR1 MNHEY and CDR2 SVGAGI. Naive CD8 T cells, phenotype CD8+CD4-CCR7+CD45RA+, were sorted. Making the bulk TCR libraries relied on previously described methods and listed TCR primers. One entry per CDR3 protein results from TCRdb running MiXCR on the PCR reads. The data show fewer than 350,000 distinct CDR3 sequences, 20% to 25% seen once. There are many counts of this clonotype. Its antigen is unknown. The TCR comes from a human donor in good health. Some libraries in this study had Jurkat cell RNA spiked in. The V call is TRBV6-5, the J call TRBJ1-1; a weak D match, TRBD1 (6 bases). Sequencing was carried out using naive CD8+ T cells from blood, with Jurkat cell RNA spiked in. Documented subset: FACS-sorted CD8+CD4-CCR7+CD45RA+ naive T cells. The DNA for the CDR3 is TGTGCCATTCAGCCGGGACATAGGGATCGGAACACTGAAGCTTTCTTT. Translation gives CAIQPGHRDRNTEAFF.